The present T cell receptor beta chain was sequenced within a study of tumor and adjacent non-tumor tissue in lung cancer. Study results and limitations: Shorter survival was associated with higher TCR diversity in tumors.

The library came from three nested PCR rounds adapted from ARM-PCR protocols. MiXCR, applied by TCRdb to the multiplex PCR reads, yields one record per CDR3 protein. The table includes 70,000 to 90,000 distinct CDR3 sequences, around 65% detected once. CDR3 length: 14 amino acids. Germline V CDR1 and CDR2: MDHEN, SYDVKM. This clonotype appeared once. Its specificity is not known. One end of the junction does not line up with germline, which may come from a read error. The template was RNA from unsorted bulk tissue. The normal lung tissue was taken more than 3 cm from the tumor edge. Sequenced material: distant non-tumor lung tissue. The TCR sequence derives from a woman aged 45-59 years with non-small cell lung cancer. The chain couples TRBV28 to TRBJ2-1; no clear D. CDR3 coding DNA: TGTGCCAGCAGTAGGCAGACCCTCCACAATAAGCAGTTCTTC. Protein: CASSRQTLHNKQFF.